This T cell receptor (beta chain) was documented in a study of T-cell reconstitution after alpha-beta-depleted transplantation in children. Germline V gene data show CDR1 as DFQATT and CDR2 as SNEGSKA (reference sequence). The ends were cut back, 2 bases at V and 0 bases at J, with 17 bases in the middle. The length of the CDR3 is 16 residues. TCRbeta library preparation incorporated unique molecular identifiers. One entry per CDR3 protein, called by TCRdb with MiXCR from the PCR reads. Here the sample spans hundreds of thousands of distinct CDR3 sequences, 16% being singletons. There are many counts of this clonotype.

This clonotype was sampled from a human donor who donated a stem cell graft to a child with acute myeloid leukemia. The chain combines TRBV20-1 with TRBJ2-7; D may be TRBD1 or TRBD2 (5 bases each). The material was PBMCs from the stem cell graft donor, obtained from the stem cell graft. The DNA for the CDR3 is TGCAGTGCTAGACAACCCCGGGGCTTAAACTCCTACGAGCAGTACTTC. Translating it yields CSARQPRGLNSYEQYF.